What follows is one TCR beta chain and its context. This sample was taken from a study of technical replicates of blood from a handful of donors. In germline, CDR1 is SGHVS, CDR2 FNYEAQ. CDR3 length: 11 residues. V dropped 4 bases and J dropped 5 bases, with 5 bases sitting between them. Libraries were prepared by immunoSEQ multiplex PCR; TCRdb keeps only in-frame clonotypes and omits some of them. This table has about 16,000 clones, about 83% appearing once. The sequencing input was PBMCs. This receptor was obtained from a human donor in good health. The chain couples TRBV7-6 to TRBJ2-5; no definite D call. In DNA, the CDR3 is TGTGCCAGCAGCTCCTATGAGACCCAGTACTTC. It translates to CASSSYETQYF.